The subject of this entry is one T cell receptor (beta chain). J lost 4 bases, V lost 6 bases, and 10 bases had no gene match. The CDR3 contains 16 residues. The data derive from a study of T-cell memory formation after mild COVID-19. Each CDR3 protein is one row after TCRdb ran MiXCR on the 5' RACE reads. Of some 350,000 distinct CDR3 sequences in the sample, around 15% were seen once. This sequence was found in a man between 18 and 35 years old who had mild COVID-19 (a few samples of this study predate the infection). Cell type and time point are not known. The rearrangement links TRBV12-3 or TRBV12-4 to TRBJ2-5; the match to TRBD2 covers 11 bases. The specimen was PBMCs or a T cell subset sorted from them (not recorded which). CDR3 nucleotides: TGTGCCAGCAGCGAACCCCCGGGACTAGCGGCAGAGACCCAGTACTTC. This encodes CASSEPPGLAAETQYF.